Presented here are 23 T cell receptor beta chains from one specimen sequenced in a study of blood T cells in healthy people across ages. A second PCR of 7 to 11 cycles used a sample-barcoded 5' primer and a J-beta primer mix. TCRdb ran MiXCR on the 5' RACE reads and lists one entry per CDR3 protein. Of approximately 780,000 distinct CDR3 sequences listed, around 25% are singletons. This sample also appeared in a second study, on T cells of mothers and their children.

Sequencing input: blood. The receptor set was obtained from a boy between 10 and 17 years old in good health.

This clonotype was seen more than once but under ten times. The rearrangement joins TRBV6-6 to TRBJ2-1; D uncertain. The CDR3 is 13 residues long. The V end was cut by 8 bases, the J end by 9 bases, with 17 bases between. The germline CDR1 and CDR2 sequences are MNHNY and SVGAGI (reference sequence). The CDR3 loop reads CASENGKRTEQFF. As DNA, the CDR3 is TGTGCCAGCGAGAACGGAAAGAGGACTGAGCAGTTCTTC.

This clonotype was picked up a small number of times. The chain uses TRBV11-2 and TRBJ2-5; either TRBD1 or TRBD2 may fit D (5 bases each). CDR1 and CDR2 (germline): SGHAT, FQNNGV. The CDR3 is made up of 16 amino acids. V was trimmed by 2 bases and J by 4 bases, leaving 17 bases between them. Here the CDR3 reads CASSLPGPTGRETQYF. CDR3 nucleotides: TGTGCCAGCAGCTTACCCGGACCGACGGGGCGAGAGACCCAGTACTTC. Complete variable domain (other parts from reference TRBV11-2 and TRBJ2-5): EAGVAQSPRYKIIEKRQSVAFWCNPISGHATLYWYQQILGQGPKLLIQFQNNGVVDDSQLPKDRFSAERLKGVDSTLKIQPAKLEDSAVYLCASSLPGPTGRETQYFGPGTRLLVL.

Only a few counts were recorded for this clonotype. This chain uses TRBV12-3 or TRBV12-4 with TRBJ2-5; possibly TRBD1 for D (5 bases). The CDR3 spans 14 residues. Trimming removed 2 bases at V and 3 bases at J, with 10 bases between. CDR3 residues: CASSLTAGKETQYF. In DNA, the CDR3 is TGTGCCAGCAGTTTAACCGCAGGGAAAGAGACCCAGTACTTC.

This clonotype has a handful of counts. V is TRBV6-5 and J is TRBJ2-2; D is perhaps TRBD1 or TRBD2 (6 bases each). The CDR3 consists of 14 residues. The ends were cut back, 3 bases at V and 6 bases at J, with 11 bases in the middle. Germline V gene lookup returns CDR1 MNHEY and CDR2 SVGAGI. The chain's CDR3 is CASSYGGQAGELFF. DNA of the CDR3: TGTGCCAGCAGTTATGGGGGGCAGGCCGGGGAGCTGTTTTTT.

This clonotype has only a few counts. The chain is built from TRBV4-1 and TRBJ2-1, with D possibly matching TRBD2 (5 bases). This CDR3 has 15 residues. CDR1 is MGHRA, CDR2 YSYEKL, per germline. V lost 4 bases, J lost 9 bases, and 19 bases lay in between. Here the CDR3 DNA reads TGCGCCAGCAGCCCCCGACAATTTGTAGGGAGTGAGCAGTTCTTC. This encodes CASSPRQFVGSEQFF.

The chain joins TRBV7-9 to TRBJ2-7; no definite D call. This CDR3 is 12 amino acids long. V was trimmed by 1 base and J by 5 bases, leaving 6 bases between them. Germline V gives CDR1 SEHNR, CDR2 FQNEAQ (reference sequence). In nucleotides, the CDR3 is TGTGCCAGCAGCTTAGGCGAGGACGAGCAGTACTTC. Translating gives CASSLGEDEQYF. The variable domain in full, completed from reference TRBV7-9 and TRBJ2-7, reads DTGVSQNPRHKITKRGQNVTFRCDPISEHNRLYWYRQTLGQGPEFLTYFQNEAQLEKSRLLSDRFSAERPKGSFSTLEIQRTEQGDSAMYLCASSLGEDEQYFGPGTRLTVT.

This clonotype was picked up a small number of times. DNA of the CDR3: TGTGCCAGCAGTGAGAGGACGGATTTCACAGATACGCAGTATTTT. Its protein is CASSERTDFTDTQYF. J is TRBJ2-3 and V is TRBV2; D remains unclear. Germline CDR1 is SNHLY and CDR2 is FYNNEI. The CDR3 has 15 amino acids. Trimming left V 3 bases short and J 2 bases short, with 12 bases between.

CDR3 residues: CASSVGGLALRNEQFF. The CDR3 nucleotides are TGTGCCAGCAGCGTAGGTGGGCTAGCGTTAAGAAATGAGCAGTTCTTC. This chain connects TRBV9 to TRBJ2-1; perhaps TRBD2 as D (6 bases). The germline V gene encodes CDR1 SGDLS and CDR2 YYNGEE. This CDR3 comprises 16 residues. V shed 0 bases and J shed 7 bases, with 17 bases lying between them.

CDR3 sequence reads: CASSQPGSATYEQYF. CDR3 nucleotide sequence: TGTGCCAGCAGTCAACCAGGGTCCGCCACCTACGAGCAGTACTTC. This sequence joins TRBV6-6 and TRBJ2-5, with D perhaps matching TRBD1 (5 bases). The J call may not be correct, given that the DNA end is closer to TRBJ2-7. The CDR3 extends over 15 amino acids. Germline assignment: CDR1 MNHNY and CDR2 SVGAGI (reference sequence).

In this sample, this clonotype turned up a few times. The J gene is TRBJ2-4, the V gene TRBV6-4, with 8 bases aligning to TRBD2. This CDR3 spans 14 amino acids. Per the germline V gene, CDR1 is MRHNA and CDR2 is SNTAGT. The V gene end was trimmed by 6 bases and the J gene end by 7 bases; junction bases not matched to a gene: 8. CDR3 region: CASSPEAGENIQYF. The CDR3 DNA sequence: TGTGCCAGCAGCCCCGAAGCGGGGGAGAACATTCAGTACTTC.

In its sample, this clonotype was seen a few times. The V call is TRBV10-3, the J call TRBJ1-1; D might be TRBD1 (5 bases). V dropped 3 bases and J dropped 5 bases, with 10 bases sitting between them. CDR1 is ENHRY, CDR2 SYGVKD, per germline. This CDR3 comprises 13 residues. Written as DNA, the CDR3 is TGTGCCATCAGTGAACCTCAGGGAACTGAAGCTTTCTTT. Amino acids: CAISEPQGTEAFF.

Only a few counts were recorded for this clonotype. This rearrangement joins TRBV2 to TRBJ1-2; possible D gene TRBD1, 5 bases. V was clipped by 7 bases and J by 3 bases, with 12 bases between them. The germline V gene has CDR1 SNHLY and CDR2 FYNNEI. This CDR3 is 13 amino acids long. The CDR3 nucleotides are TGTGCCAGCACCGGGGGGAGATACTATGGCTACACCTTC. Translating gives CASTGGRYYGYTF.

In its sample, this clonotype was seen a few times. The chain carries TRBV7-9 and TRBJ2-5, with D unclear. CDR1 SEHNR and CDR2 FQNEAQ come from the germline V gene (reference sequence). The ends were cut back, 5 bases at V and 0 bases at J, with 13 bases in the middle. CDR3 length: 15 amino acids. The CDR3 reads CASSRALENQETQYF. The CDR3, as DNA: TGTGCCAGCAGCAGAGCCCTAGAGAACCAAGAGACCCAGTACTTC.

The chain recombines TRBV15 with TRBJ2-1, with a possible D match to TRBD1 (5 bases). The J call may be faulty, since TRBJ2-7 better matches the DNA end. The CDR3 spans 12 residues. Germline CDR1 LNHNV, CDR2 YYDKDF (reference sequence). Written as DNA, the CDR3 is TGTGCCACCAGCAGAGATAGGGGCGAGCAGTACTTC. Translation: CATSRDRGEQYF.

Only a few counts were recorded for this clonotype. The chain uses TRBV19 and TRBJ1-5; D unresolved. The CDR3 has 13 residues. Germline CDR1 LNHDA, CDR2 SQIVND (reference sequence). Trimming stripped 2 bases from V and 1 base from J, with 3 bases between. The CDR3 loop is CASSIQSNQPQHF. CDR3 bases: TGTGCCAGTAGTATACAGAGCAATCAGCCCCAGCATTTT.

This sequence joins TRBV20-1 and TRBJ2-7, with D possibly being TRBD2 (6 bases). Germline V gene data show CDR1 as DFQATT and CDR2 as SNEGSKA (reference sequence). Trimming removed 6 bases from V and 7 bases from J, with 13 bases in between. This CDR3 spans 11 amino acids. The CDR3 sequence: CSALALEEQYF. In DNA, the CDR3 is TGCAGTGCACTAGCCCTAGAAGAGCAGTACTTC.

The chain recombines TRBV29-1 with TRBJ1-2; perhaps TRBD1 as D (5 bases). The germline V gene has CDR1 SQVTM and CDR2 ANQGSEA. The V end lost 5 bases, the J end lost 0 bases, and 16 bases lay between the germline ends. CDR3 length equals 15 residues. The CDR3 DNA reads as TGCAGCGTTCTAAACAGGAAACAAGCTAACTATGGCTACACCTTC. This encodes CSVLNRKQANYGYTF.

The V and J genes are TRBV5-1 and TRBJ2-5, with D uncertain. Trimming removed 1 base at V and 5 bases at J, with 9 bases between. Per the germline V gene, CDR1 is SGHRS and CDR2 is YFSETQ. This CDR3 is built from 13 residues. As DNA, the CDR3 is TGCGCCAGCAGCTTGATGGAGAGGGAGACCCAGTACTTC. Translated, it gives CASSLMERETQYF.

This clonotype was counted only a few times. The chain joins TRBV6-6 to TRBJ1-2; D might be TRBD1 (5 bases). Germline V gene lookup returns CDR1 MNHNY and CDR2 SVGAGI (reference sequence). The CDR3 is 12 residues long. V gave up 5 bases and J gave up 6 bases, with 10 bases separating them. CDR3 residues: CASSARGDGYTF. CDR3 coding DNA: TGTGCCAGCAGTGCAAGGGGTGATGGCTACACCTTC.

V usage is TRBV10-3 and J usage is TRBJ1-5, with D unclear. Germline V gene lookup returns CDR1 ENHRY and CDR2 SYGVKD. The CDR3 is 13 residues long. Between the trimmed V and J ends, which lost 0 bases and 7 bases, there was a span of 7 bases. The CDR3 DNA is TGTGCCATCAGTGAGTCGGTCAGCCAGCCCCAGCATTTT. This codes for CAISESVSQPQHF.

The chain uses TRBV5-1 and TRBJ2-5; possibly TRBD1 or TRBD2 for D (5 bases each). This CDR3 is built from 17 residues. The V end was cut by 1 base, the J end by 0 bases, with 16 bases between. The germline V gene has CDR1 SGHRS and CDR2 YFSETQ. CDR3 sequence (DNA): TGCGCCAGCAGCTTGTCAAGCCCCGGGGCGTACCAAGAGACCCAGTACTTC. Protein: CASSLSSPGAYQETQYF.

The genes are TRBV12-3 or TRBV12-4 and TRBJ2-5; D tentatively fits TRBD1 or TRBD2 (5 bases each). The J call is in doubt because the DNA end fits TRBJ2-7 better. The CDR3 has 15 amino acids. The CDR3 region has the DNA TGTGCCAGCAGTTTACAGGGACGAAGCTCCTACGAGCAGTACTTC. Translating it yields CASSLQGRSSYEQYF.

This clonotype was found a few times. The chain joins TRBV9 to TRBJ2-5; 15 bases agree with TRBD2. From germline, CDR1 is SGDLS and CDR2 YYNGEE. V was clipped by 3 bases and J by 5 bases; unmatched bases: 5. The CDR3 extends over 16 amino acids. As DNA, the CDR3 is TGTGCCAGCAGCGGAGGGACTAGCGGGGGGTGGGAGACCCAGTACTTC. Amino acid sequence: CASSGGTSGGWETQYF.